This TCR beta chain was recovered during a study of T cell responses to AZD1222 COVID-19 vaccine. Study in general: Pooled together were second doses at about 4 or about 12 weeks. Notes on the study in general: Clonal diversity may have been underestimated, and the donors were mostly white British, with more females than males. Of the AZD1222 recipients, only 6 or 7 were seropositive at baseline. Sampling captured repertoires only after the peak T cell response.

Sequencing used immunoSEQ multiplex PCR; TCRdb keeps in-frame clones, though not all of them. This sample has roughly 110,000 clones, with roughly 87% found just once. The V segment lost 1 base and the J segment 6 bases; nucleotides outside the gene matches: 3. The CDR3 extends over 14 amino acids. Germline CDR1 is SEHNR and CDR2 is FQNEAQ (reference sequence). As concerns this clone: Its antigen is undetermined.

Sequencing was performed on peripheral blood, taken on day 0 of AZD1222 vaccination. The receptor was derived from an adult in good health. J is TRBJ1-5 and V is TRBV7-9; TRBD1 agrees at 7 bases. The CDR3 loop is CASSLEGATQPQHF. For the CDR3, the DNA is TGTGCCAGCAGCTTAGAGGGGGCAACTCAGCCCCAGCATTTT.